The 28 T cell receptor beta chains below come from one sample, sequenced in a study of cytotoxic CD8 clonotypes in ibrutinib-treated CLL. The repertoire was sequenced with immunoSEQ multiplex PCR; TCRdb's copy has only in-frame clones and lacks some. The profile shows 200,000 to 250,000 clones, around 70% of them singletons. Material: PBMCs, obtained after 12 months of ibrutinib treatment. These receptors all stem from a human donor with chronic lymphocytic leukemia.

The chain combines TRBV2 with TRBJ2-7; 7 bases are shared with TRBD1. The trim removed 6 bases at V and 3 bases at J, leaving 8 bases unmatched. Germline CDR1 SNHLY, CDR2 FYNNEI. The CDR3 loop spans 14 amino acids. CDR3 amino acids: CASRNRRQGYEQYF. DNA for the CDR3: TGTGCCAGCAGAAACAGGAGACAGGGCTACGAGCAGTACTTC. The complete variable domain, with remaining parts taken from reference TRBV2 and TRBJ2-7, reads EPEVTQTPSHQVTQMGQEVILRCVPISNHLYFYWYRQILGQKVEFLVSFYNNEISEKSEIFDDQFSVERPDGSNFTLKIRSTKLEDSAMYFCASRNRRQGYEQYFGPGTRLTVT.

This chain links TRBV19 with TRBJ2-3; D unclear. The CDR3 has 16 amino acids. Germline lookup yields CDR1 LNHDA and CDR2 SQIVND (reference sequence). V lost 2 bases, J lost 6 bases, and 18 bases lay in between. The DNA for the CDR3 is TGTGCCAGTAGTATATTACTTTTCCCTCAAGGGGATACGCAGTATTTT. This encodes CASSILLFPQGDTQYF.

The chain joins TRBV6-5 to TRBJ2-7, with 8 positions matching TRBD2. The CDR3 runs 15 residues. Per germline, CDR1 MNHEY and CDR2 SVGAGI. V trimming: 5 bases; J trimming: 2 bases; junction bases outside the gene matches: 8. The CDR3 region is CASSTISSGPYEQYF. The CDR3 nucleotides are TGTGCCAGCAGTACCATCTCTAGCGGGCCCTACGAGCAGTACTTC.

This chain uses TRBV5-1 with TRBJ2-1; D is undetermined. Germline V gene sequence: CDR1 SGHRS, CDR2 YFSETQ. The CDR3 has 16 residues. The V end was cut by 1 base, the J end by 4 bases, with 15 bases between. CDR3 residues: CASSLTTGLRYNEQFF. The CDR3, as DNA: TGCGCCAGCAGCTTGACGACGGGTCTCAGGTACAATGAGCAGTTCTTC.

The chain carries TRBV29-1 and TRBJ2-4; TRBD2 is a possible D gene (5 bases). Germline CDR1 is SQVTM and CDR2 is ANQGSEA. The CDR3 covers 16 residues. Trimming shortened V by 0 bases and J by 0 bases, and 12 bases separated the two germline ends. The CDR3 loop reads CSVEERGWGAKNIQYF. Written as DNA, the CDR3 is TGCAGCGTTGAAGAACGCGGGTGGGGAGCCAAAAACATTCAGTACTTC.

The CDR3 region is CSVDRGPLSGANVLTF. As DNA, the CDR3 is TGCAGCGTTGACCGGGGGCCGCTCTCTGGGGCCAACGTCCTGACTTTC. The V and J genes are TRBV29-1 and TRBJ2-6; D tentatively fits TRBD1 or TRBD2 (6 bases each). The V gene's germline CDR1 is SQVTM and CDR2 ANQGSEA. The CDR3 length is 16 residues. The V gene lost 3 bases and the J gene lost 0 bases, with 12 bases spanning the gap. Using reference TRBV29-1 and TRBJ2-6 for the parts outside the CDR3, the full variable domain is SAVISQKPSRDICQRGTSLTIQCQVDSQVTMMFWYRQQPGQSLTLIATANQGSEATYESGFVIDKFPISRPNLTFSTLTVSNMSPEDSSIYLCSVDRGPLSGANVLTFGAGSRLTVL.

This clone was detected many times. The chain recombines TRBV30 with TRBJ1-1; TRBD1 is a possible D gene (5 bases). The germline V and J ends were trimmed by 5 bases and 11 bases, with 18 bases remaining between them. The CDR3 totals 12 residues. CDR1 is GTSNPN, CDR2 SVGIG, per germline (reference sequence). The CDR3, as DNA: TGTGCCTGGGGGTTAGGGACTGTTGGGGCTTTCTTT. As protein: CAWGLGTVGAFF.

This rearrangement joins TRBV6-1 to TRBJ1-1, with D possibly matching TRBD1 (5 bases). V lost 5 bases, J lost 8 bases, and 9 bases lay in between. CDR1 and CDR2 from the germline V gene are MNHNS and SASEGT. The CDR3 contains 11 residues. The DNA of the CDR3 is TGTGCCAGCAGTCAACAGGAGGAAGCTTTCTTT. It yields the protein CASSQQEEAFF.

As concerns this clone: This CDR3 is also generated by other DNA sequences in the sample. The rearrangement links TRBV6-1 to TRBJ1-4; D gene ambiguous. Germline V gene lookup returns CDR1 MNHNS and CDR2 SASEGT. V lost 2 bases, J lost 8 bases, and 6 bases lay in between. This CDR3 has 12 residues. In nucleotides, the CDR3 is TGTGCCAGCAGTGAACTCGGGGAAAAACTGTTTTTT. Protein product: CASSELGEKLFF.

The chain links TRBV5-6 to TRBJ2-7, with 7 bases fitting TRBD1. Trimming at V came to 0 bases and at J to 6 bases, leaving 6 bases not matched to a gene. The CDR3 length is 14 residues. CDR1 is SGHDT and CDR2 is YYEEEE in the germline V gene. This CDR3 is CASSLEKGAGEQYF. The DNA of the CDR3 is TGTGCCAGCAGCTTGGAAAAGGGGGCGGGCGAGCAGTACTTC.

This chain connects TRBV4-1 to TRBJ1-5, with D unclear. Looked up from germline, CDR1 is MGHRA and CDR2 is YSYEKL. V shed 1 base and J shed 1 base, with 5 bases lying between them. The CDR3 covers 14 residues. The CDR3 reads CASSQGNSNQPQHF. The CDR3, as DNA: TGCGCCAGCAGCCAAGGAAACAGCAATCAGCCCCAGCATTTT.

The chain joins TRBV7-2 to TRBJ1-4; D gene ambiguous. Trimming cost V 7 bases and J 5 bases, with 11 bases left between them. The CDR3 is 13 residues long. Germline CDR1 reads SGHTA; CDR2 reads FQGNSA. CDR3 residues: CASTASRNEKLFF. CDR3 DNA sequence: TGTGCCAGCACCGCCAGCCGGAATGAAAAACTGTTTTTT.

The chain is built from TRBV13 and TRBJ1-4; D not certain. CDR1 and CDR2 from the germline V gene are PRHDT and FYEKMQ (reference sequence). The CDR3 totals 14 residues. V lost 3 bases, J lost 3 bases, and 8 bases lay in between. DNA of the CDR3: TGTGCCAGCAGCTTGAAGGTATCTAATGAAAAACTGTTTTTT. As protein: CASSLKVSNEKLFF.

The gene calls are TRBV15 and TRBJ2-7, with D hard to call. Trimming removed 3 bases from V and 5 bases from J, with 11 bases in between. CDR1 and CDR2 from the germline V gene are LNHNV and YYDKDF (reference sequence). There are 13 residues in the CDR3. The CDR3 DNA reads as TGTGCCACCAGCAGCTCAGGCAGCGACGAGCAGTACTTC. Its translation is CATSSSGSDEQYF. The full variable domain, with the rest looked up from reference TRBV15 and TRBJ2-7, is DAMVIQNPRYQVTQFGKPVTLSCSQTLNHNVMYWYQQKSSQAPKLLFHYYDKDFNNEADTPDNFQSRRPNTSFCFLDIRSPGLGDTAMYLCATSSSGSDEQYFGPGTRLTVT.

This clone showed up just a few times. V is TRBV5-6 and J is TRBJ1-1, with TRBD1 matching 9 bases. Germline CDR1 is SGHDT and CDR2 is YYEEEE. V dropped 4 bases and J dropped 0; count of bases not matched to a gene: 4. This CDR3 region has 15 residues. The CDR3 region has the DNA TGTGCCAGCAGCCTCAGGACAGGGGTGAACACTGAAGCTTTCTTT. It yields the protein CASSLRTGVNTEAFF.

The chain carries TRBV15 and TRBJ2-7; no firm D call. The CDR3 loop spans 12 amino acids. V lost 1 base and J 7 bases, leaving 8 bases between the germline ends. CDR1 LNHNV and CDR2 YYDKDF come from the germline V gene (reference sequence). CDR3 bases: TGTGCCACCAGCAGAGCCACCGGGGAGCAGTACTTC. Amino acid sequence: CATSRATGEQYF.

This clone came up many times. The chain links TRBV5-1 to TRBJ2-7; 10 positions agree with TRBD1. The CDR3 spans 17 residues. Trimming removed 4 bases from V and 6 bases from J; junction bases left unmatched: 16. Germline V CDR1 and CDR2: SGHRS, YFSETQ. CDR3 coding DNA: TGCGCCAGCAGCGGAGGCGGACAGGGGGGGATCATGGCCGAGCAGTACTTC. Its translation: CASSGGGQGGIMAEQYF.

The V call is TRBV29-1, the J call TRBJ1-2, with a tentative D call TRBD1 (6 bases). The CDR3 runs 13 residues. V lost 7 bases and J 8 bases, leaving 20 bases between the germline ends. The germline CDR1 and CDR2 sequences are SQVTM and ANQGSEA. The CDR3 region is CSADRTLVGGYTF. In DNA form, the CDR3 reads TGCAGCGCGGACAGAACGTTGGTAGGCGGCTACACCTTC.

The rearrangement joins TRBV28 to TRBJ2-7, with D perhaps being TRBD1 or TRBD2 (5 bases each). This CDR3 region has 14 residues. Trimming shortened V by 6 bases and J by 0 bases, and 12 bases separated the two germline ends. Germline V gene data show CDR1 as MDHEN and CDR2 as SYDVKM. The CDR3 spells CASRLGGGSYEQYF. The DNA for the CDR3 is TGTGCCAGCAGACTTGGGGGTGGCTCCTACGAGCAGTACTTC.

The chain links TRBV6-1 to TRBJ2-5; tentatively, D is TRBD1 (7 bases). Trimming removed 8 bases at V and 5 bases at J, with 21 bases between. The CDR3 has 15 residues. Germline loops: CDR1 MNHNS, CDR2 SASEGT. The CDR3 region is CASSSWTGGRETQYF. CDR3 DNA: TGTGCCAGCTCGTCATGGACAGGAGGGAGGGAGACCCAGTACTTC.

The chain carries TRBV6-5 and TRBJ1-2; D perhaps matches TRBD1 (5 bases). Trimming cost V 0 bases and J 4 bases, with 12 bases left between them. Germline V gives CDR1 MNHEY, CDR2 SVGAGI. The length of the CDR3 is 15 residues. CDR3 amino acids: CASSYSLDRSYGYTF. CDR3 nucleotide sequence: TGTGCCAGCAGTTACTCGTTAGACAGAAGCTATGGCTACACCTTC.

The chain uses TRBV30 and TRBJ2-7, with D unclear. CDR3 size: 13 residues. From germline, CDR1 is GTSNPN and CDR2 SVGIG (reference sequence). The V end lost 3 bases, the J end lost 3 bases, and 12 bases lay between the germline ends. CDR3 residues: CAWRVSAYYEQYF. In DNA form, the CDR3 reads TGTGCCTGGAGAGTGTCAGCCTACTACGAGCAGTACTTC.

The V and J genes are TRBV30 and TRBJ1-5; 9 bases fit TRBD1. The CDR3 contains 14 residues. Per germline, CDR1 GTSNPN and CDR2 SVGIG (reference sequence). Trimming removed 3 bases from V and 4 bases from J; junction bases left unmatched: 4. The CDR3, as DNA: TGTGCCTGGAGCGATGGGACAGGGAATCAGCCCCAGCATTTT. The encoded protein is CAWSDGTGNQPQHF.

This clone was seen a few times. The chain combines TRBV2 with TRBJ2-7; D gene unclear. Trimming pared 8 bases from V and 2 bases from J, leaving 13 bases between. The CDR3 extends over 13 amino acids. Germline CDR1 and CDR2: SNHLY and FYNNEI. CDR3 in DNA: TGTGCCAGCTCAGCCCCGAATACCTACGAGCAGTACTTC. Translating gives CASSAPNTYEQYF. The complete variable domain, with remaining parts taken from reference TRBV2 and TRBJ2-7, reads EPEVTQTPSHQVTQMGQEVILRCVPISNHLYFYWYRQILGQKVEFLVSFYNNEISEKSEIFDDQFSVERPDGSNFTLKIRSTKLEDSAMYFCASSAPNTYEQYFGPGTRLTVT.

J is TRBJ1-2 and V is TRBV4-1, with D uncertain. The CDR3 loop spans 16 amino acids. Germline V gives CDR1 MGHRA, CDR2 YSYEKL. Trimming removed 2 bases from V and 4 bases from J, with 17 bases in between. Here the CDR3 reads CASSQPLGPSIYGYTF. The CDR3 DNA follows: TGCGCCAGCAGCCAACCTTTGGGCCCGAGTATCTATGGCTACACCTTC.

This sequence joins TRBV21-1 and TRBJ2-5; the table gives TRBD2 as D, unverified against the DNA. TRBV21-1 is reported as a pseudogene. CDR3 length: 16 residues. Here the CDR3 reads CASSKLCSGSSETQYF. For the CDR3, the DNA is TGTGCCAGCAGCAAACTTTGTAGCGGGAGTTCTGAGACCCAGTACTTC.

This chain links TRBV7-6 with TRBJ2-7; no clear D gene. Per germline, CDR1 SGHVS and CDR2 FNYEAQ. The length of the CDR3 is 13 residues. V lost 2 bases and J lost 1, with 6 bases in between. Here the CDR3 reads CASSLSKSYEQYF. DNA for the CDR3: TGTGCCAGCAGCTTAAGTAAATCCTACGAGCAGTACTTC.

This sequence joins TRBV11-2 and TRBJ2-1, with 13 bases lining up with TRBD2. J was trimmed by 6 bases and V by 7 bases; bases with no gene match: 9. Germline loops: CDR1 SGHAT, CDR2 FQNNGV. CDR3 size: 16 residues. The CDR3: CASNFVGTSGTNEQFF. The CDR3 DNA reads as TGTGCCAGCAACTTCGTCGGGACTAGCGGGACCAATGAGCAGTTCTTC.